Included here is one T cell receptor beta chain sequence, with context. Its antigen is unidentified. The PCR was carried out with 60 Vbeta primers and 13 Jbeta primers. Assay: immunoSEQ multiplex PCR; the TCRdb copy retains only in-frame clones and omits some. The sample's table shows 60,000 to 65,000 clones. The source of the sample is a study of cytomegalovirus exposure and HLA in healthy donors. Germline-derived CDR1 and CDR2 are SGHDN and FVKESK. The CDR3 has 14 residues. V lost 3 bases to trimming and J lost 5 bases; unmatched junction nucleotides: 6. The study sampled nominally healthy donors, though unrecorded immune exposures were likely. Study results and caveats: Exclusion as indistinguishable affected some V segments, including TRBV6-2 and TRBV6-3.

Input material: PBMCs. The chain is built from TRBV14 and TRBJ2-7; 8 nucleotides agree with TRBD1. The receptor was isolated from a man aged 25 to 40 in good health and CMV-seropositive. CDR3 amino acids: CASSQDRVFDEQYF. CDR3 DNA: TGTGCCAGCAGCCAGGACAGGGTATTCGACGAGCAGTACTTC.